This TCR beta chain emerged from a study of blood T cell repertoires in COVID-19. Study as a whole: Donors in the United States, Italy and Spain gave samples during acute or convalescent COVID-19. T cells, B-cell-depleted T cells, or PBMCs supplied cDNA or gDNA.

Germline V gives CDR1 GTSNPN, CDR2 SVGIG (reference sequence). This CDR3 is built from 13 residues. V dropped 0 bases and J dropped 3 bases, with 6 bases sitting between them. In this sample, this clone turned up a few times. Enrolled during active infection, Seattle patients were then followed longitudinally. Authors' data handling: For nucleated cells, counts were estimated from reference gene primer amplification. Using immunoSEQ multiplex PCR, the repertoire was profiled, and TCRdb retains in-frame clones only, with some absent. The D gene and trimming were derived from the DNA, and the V and J assignments and clone size from that table. Of about 200,000 clones in the sample, approximately 90% are singletons; the top ten hold over 15%.

The origin of this receptor is a man aged 50 or older with COVID-19, enrolled during active disease. V usage is TRBV30 and J usage is TRBJ1-3, with D possibly TRBD1 on 6 matching bases. Sequenced input: peripheral blood. In DNA form, the CDR3 reads TGTGCCTGGAGTGTACAGGGTGGAAACACCATATATTTT. Amino acids: CAWSVQGGNTIYF.